The clone carrying this T cell receptor beta chain was found many times. Its antigen remains unidentified. Germline CDR1 reads SQVTM; CDR2 reads ANQGSEA. This CDR3 region has 13 residues. V lost 4 bases to trimming and J lost 6 bases; unmatched junction nucleotides: 6. This sample was taken from a study of beta chain features in type 1 diabetes. Overall study: Examination covered under 110 million sorted cells spanning all samples.

Study outcomes and limitations: VDJ junctions from patients with type 1 diabetes contained fewer insertions and more deletions. A potential influence of HLA type upon TCRB rearrangement remained unresolved herein.

About 110 mL of blood, on average, came from one heparinised draw per donor. The isolated RNA, all of it, was reverse transcribed, so expressed TCRB transcripts were what got sequenced. Data came from immunoSEQ multiplex PCR; TCRdb stores just in-frame clones and leaves some out. The sample records about 150,000 clones, roughly 10% being singletons. The clonotype was recovered from a man aged 18 to 29 in good health. The chain couples TRBV29-1 to TRBJ2-1; 7 nucleotides match TRBD2. Material for sequencing was naive CD4+ T cells from blood. CDR3 loop: CSVAISGGNEQFF. The CDR3 DNA sequence: TGCAGCGTTGCCATCTCGGGGGGCAATGAGCAGTTCTTC.